The 2 T cell receptor beta chains reported below all come from one sample, sequenced in a study of shared clonotypes between healthy human individuals. Sequencing used immunoSEQ multiplex PCR; TCRdb keeps in-frame clones, though not all of them. The top ten clones hold 1% to 1.3% of a sample with about 2 million clones, approximately 94% of them seen once. Naive CD8 cells lacked CD45RO and underwent positive selection for CCR7, leaving out terminally differentiated effector memory CD45RA+ cells. Specimen: naive CD8+ T cells sorted from blood. The origin of the receptors is a man between 18 and 35 years old in good health.

This sequence joins TRBV28 and TRBJ1-1, with 8 bases aligning to TRBD1. V gave up 7 bases and J gave up 3 bases; unmatched junction bases: 7. The CDR3 runs 14 residues. CDR1 and CDR2 (germline): MDHEN, SYDVKM. CDR3 coding DNA: TGTGCCAGCATTGGACAGGGAGCCTACACTGAAGCTTTCTTT. Its translation is CASIGQGAYTEAFF.

The chain uses TRBV5-4 and TRBJ2-6; D tentatively reads TRBD1 or TRBD2 (5 bases each). Germline V CDR1 and CDR2: SGHNT, YYREEE (reference sequence). The CDR3 runs to 20 residues. Trimming cost V 5 bases and J 0 bases, with 24 bases left between them. CDR3 nucleotide sequence: TGTGCCAGCAGTATTCCTACCGGGACCTACTTAAGCTCTGGGGCCAACGTCCTGACTTTC. This encodes CASSIPTGTYLSSGANVLTF.